This T cell receptor beta chain was sequenced in a study of blood T cell repertoires in COVID-19. Study in general: From T cells, B-cell-depleted T cells, or PBMCs came the material, which was cDNA or gDNA.

TCRdb's table, derived via immunoSEQ multiplex PCR, lists solely in-frame clones and lacks some. Here the sample spans roughly 250,000 clones, about 88% being singletons. Sequencing was performed on peripheral blood. The receptor's source is a woman aged 40 to 49 who had recovered from COVID-19.

CDR3 loop: CASSYQGLETQYF. Here the CDR3 DNA reads TGTGCCAGCAGTTACCAGGGGTTGGAGACCCAGTACTTC. The genes are TRBV6-5 and TRBJ2-5, with a tentative D call TRBD1 (6 bases). This CDR3 region has 13 residues. Germline CDR1 is MNHEY and CDR2 is SVGAGI. V dropped 2 bases and J dropped 5 bases, with 9 bases sitting between them.